The rows below give T cell receptor beta chains drawn from one sample of a study of cytomegalovirus exposure and HLA in healthy donors. The repertoire was sequenced with immunoSEQ multiplex PCR; TCRdb's copy has only in-frame clones and lacks some. The sample holds about 100,000 clones, over 65% seen once. Sequencing was done on a sample of PBMCs. The origin of the receptors is an older woman in good health and CMV-seronegative. CDR3s include the opening cysteine and the closing phenylalanine or tryptophan.

>TRBJ1-2|TRBV5-1
CASSLQSEHGYTF
>TRBJ2-5|TRBV5-6
CASRPGLAGGGTQYF
>TRBJ2-7|TRBV1
CTRGLAGAATPYEQYF
>TRBJ2-1|TRBV6-1
CASSEVWGRAAYNEQFF
>TRBJ2-7|TRBV19
CASRERGRDSYEQYF
>TRBJ2-2|TRBV6-6
CASRPPQGTGELFF
>TRBJ2-1|TRBV19
CASSKTSGGWDEQFF
>TRBJ2-7|TRBV11-2
CASSLSAAPYYEQYF
>TRBJ1-2|TRBV6-5
CASSYSGDSSYGYTF
>TRBJ1-3|TRBV30
CAWSGKGLAGNTIYF
>TRBJ1-1|TRBV29-1
CSVPTGGPPNTEAFF
>TRBJ1-2|TRBV25-1
CASTTGGNGYTF
>TRBJ2-1|TRBV28
CASRTSGAYNEQFF
>TRBJ2-7|TRBV30
CAWSVRLDTYEQYF
>TRBJ2-1|TRBV5-8
CASSLSLAGAHEQFF
>TRBJ2-2|TRBV9
CASSVDVRADTGELFF
>TRBJ1-1|TRBV7-6
CASTLGEGTEAFF
>TRBJ2-1|TRBV19
CASSTWDSSYNEQFF
>TRBJ2-7|TRBV4-1
CASSQQFPHEQYF
>TRBJ1-2|TRBV6-1
CASSDGVARDRYGYTF
>TRBJ2-7|TRBV6-5
CASSYSRALSYEQYF
>TRBJ2-7|TRBV29-1
CSVARASSTREQYF
>TRBJ2-1|TRBV29-1
CSVDPGQGSYNEQFF
>TRBJ1-2|TRBV2
CASSRDRPNYGYTF
>TRBJ2-2|TRBV9
CASSVAQGNTGELFF
>TRBJ1-4|TRBV5-1
CASSRLTYNEKLFF
>TRBJ2-7|TRBV5-1
CASSLPPVTATYEQYF
>TRBJ1-1|TRBV7-8
CASSWTPGTEAFF
>TRBJ2-1|TRBV27
CASSNGRDRNGEQFF